This T cell receptor beta chain was observed in a study of T-cell reconstitution after alpha-beta-depleted transplantation in children. Unique molecular identifiers were incorporated during preparation of the TCRbeta library. In TCRdb, the PCR reads were re-called with MiXCR into one record per CDR3 protein. The sample gives roughly 570,000 distinct CDR3 sequences, 20% to 30% of which show up once; under 45% is in the top ten. Overall study results and limits: Several patients had high TCRbeta diversity at day 60; it came from surviving recipient T cells and thymic progenitors. The main origin of T-cell counts and diversity one year after transplant was newly produced T cells. There were reportedly several hundred expanded graft clones from which alpha-beta T cells came about two months after transplant.

About this clonotype: Antigen unknown.

The source of this sequence is a boy in the first two years of life with Wiskott-Aldrich syndrome, due to receive a stem cell transplant. The sequencing used PBMCs, collected before TCRalphabeta/CD19-depleted stem cell transplant.

Here the CDR3 DNA reads TGCGCCAGCAGCTTGGCCCCCGGGACAGGGGGCGACTATGGCTACACCTTC. Translating gives CASSLAPGTGGDYGYTF. The chain uses TRBV5-1 and TRBJ1-2, with 12 bases lining up with TRBD1. This CDR3 has 17 residues. Germline V gene sequence: CDR1 SGHRS, CDR2 YFSETQ. The V gene end was trimmed by 0 bases and the J gene end by 3 bases; junction bases not matched to a gene: 6.